This T cell receptor (beta chain) was captured by sequencing in a study of T cell repertoires in aging, cancer and after chemotherapy (dated by TCRdb to the late 2010s). Context from the whole study: Six donor age groups were covered, ranging from 30 or younger up to 70 or older, and each group contained at least three individuals. In the solid tumor group, paired pre- and post-chemotherapy samples were obtained from brain tumor (glioblastoma) patients receiving temozolomide-based therapy. In total, the full dataset held 8.9 million or so TCR reads. To look at immunoaging and at how T cells reconstitute after chemotherapy, the study profiled TCR beta repertoires in peripheral blood from both healthy donors and cancer patients. Alongside 95 healthy donors serving as a reference group, the cohort included roughly 220 cancer patients, of whom roughly 91 had hematological cancers and more than 120 had solid cancers. The research as a whole found: Median generation probability increased over the chemotherapy interval in both cancer cohorts, suggesting repertoire reconstitution through rebound thymic output. According to the authors, the repertoire data do not permit conclusions about immunological memory after chemotherapy. In healthy donors, the drop in TCR diversity with age came mainly from a loss of richness, whereas in cancer patients a loss of evenness also played a part. Compared with age-matched healthy donors, untreated patients with hematological or solid cancers had significantly lower TCR diversity and higher clonality in blood.

This clonotype is medium-sized (0.01 to 0.1%) in terms of sample share. Which antigen it targets is not known. No base quality information exists; no much larger clone differs at one position. Using a mixed TRB-A/B primer pool, multiplex touch-down PCR amplified rearranged TRB sequences covering the V, D and J segments. Illumina adapters and sample indices were attached to the amplicons through two consecutive PCR reactions run with Phusion HS II polymerase. Amplicons were gel-purified with the NucleoSpin Gel and PCR Clean-up kit, then checked with Qubit and an Agilent 2100 Bioanalyzer. Sequencing of the libraries was done on an Illumina MiSeq with paired-end, single-indexed 600-cycle runs. In the paper's pipeline: Processing of the TRB sequences was carried out with MiXCR versions 2.12 and 3.0.5. Each unique CDR3 nucleotide sequence was treated as one clone, and only productive sequences with two or more reads were kept. Repertoire metrics included Shannon diversity, evenness, clonality (one minus evenness), and alpha-parameterized diversity profiles from alpha 0 to 5. The IGoR algorithm was used to calculate generation probabilities for clones in the paired samples taken before and after chemotherapy. TCRdb passed the public sequencing reads through fastp at Q25 and MiXCR, retaining productive beta sequences. Rows are combined by CDR3 protein, so each entry shows the most common genes and DNA. TCRdb's processing, not the authors' own work, is the source of the V and J calls. This sample lists over a thousand distinct CDR3 sequences; approximately 20% were detected once. Roughly 60% of the sample lies in the top ten.

There are 15 amino acids in the CDR3, from cysteine to phenylalanine inclusive. Kept here is only the CDR3 DNA, which spans 45 bases and is read in frame from base 1. After removal of 3 bases from V and 7 bases from J, the junction retains 6 bases not matched to a gene. CDR1 and CDR2 are read off the germline V gene (reference sequence) as DFQATT and SNEGSKA. TCR beta rearrangements were amplified from genomic DNA isolated from peripheral blood, not from sorted cells or RNA. This clonotype originated in a human donor with a solid tumor. Sample: blood. Recombination linked TRBV20-1 to TRBJ2-1; 13 of the junction bases match TRBD2. The CDR3 in this case is CSASGLAGDFNEQFF. The nucleotide sequence is TGCAGTGCTAGCGGACTAGCGGGAGATTTTAATGAGCAGTTCTTC.